The source of this T cell receptor (beta chain) is a study of blood T cell repertoires in COVID-19. Produced via immunoSEQ multiplex PCR; TCRdb's table is partial and in-frame only. This sample carries fewer than 250,000 clones, around 84% of them seen once, and the ten largest clones take 3% to 3.5%. CDR3 length: 16 residues. The germline V and J ends were trimmed by 0 bases and 0 bases, with 12 bases remaining between them. Looked up from germline, CDR1 is SGHRS and CDR2 is YFSETQ. This clonotype was sampled from a man in his sixties with acute or convalescent COVID-19. Specimen: peripheral blood. The chain combines TRBV5-1 with TRBJ1-2; no clear D. Here the CDR3 DNA reads TGCGCCAGCAGCTTGGTCGGGGAGCCACCTAACTATGGCTACACCTTC. Encoded protein: CASSLVGEPPNYGYTF.